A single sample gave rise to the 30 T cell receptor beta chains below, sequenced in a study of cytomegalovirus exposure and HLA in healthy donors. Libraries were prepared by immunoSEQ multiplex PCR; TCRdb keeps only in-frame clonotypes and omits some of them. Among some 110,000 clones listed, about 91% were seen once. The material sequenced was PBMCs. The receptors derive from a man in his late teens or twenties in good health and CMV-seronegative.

CDR3 in DNA: TGCGCCAGCAGTGACCGAGCAGGTGGCTACACCTTC. This codes for CASSDRAGGYTF. The rearrangement links TRBV10-2 to TRBJ1-2; D gene ambiguous. CDR3 length equals 12 residues. Germline CDR1 is WSHSY and CDR2 is SAAADI. V was cut by 3 bases and J by 7 bases, with 9 bases left in between.

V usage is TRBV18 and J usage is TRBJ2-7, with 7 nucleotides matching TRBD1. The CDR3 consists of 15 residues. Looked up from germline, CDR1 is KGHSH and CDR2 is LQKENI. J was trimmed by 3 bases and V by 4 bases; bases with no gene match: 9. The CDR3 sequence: CASSQIGTANYEQYF. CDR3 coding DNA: TGTGCCAGCTCACAAATAGGGACAGCGAACTACGAGCAGTACTTC.

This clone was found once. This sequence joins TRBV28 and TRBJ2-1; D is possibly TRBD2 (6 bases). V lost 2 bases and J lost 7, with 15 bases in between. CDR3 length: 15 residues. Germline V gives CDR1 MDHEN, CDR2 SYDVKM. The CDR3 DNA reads TGTGCCAGCAGTTTAAGTGGGACTTTCTCTAATGAGCAGTTCTTC. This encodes CASSLSGTFSNEQFF.

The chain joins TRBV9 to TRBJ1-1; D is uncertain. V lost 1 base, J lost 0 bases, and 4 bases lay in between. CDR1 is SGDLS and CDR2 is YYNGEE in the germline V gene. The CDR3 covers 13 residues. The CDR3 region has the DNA TGTGCCAGCAGCGTACCAATGAACACTGAAGCTTTCTTT. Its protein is CASSVPMNTEAFF.

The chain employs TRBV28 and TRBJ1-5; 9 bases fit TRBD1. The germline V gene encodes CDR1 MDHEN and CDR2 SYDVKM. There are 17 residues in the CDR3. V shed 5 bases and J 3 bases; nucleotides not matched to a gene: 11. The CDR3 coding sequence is TGTGCCAGCAGTCCCGGGACAGGGAGGTGGGACAATCAGCCCCAGCATTTT. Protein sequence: CASSPGTGRWDNQPQHF.

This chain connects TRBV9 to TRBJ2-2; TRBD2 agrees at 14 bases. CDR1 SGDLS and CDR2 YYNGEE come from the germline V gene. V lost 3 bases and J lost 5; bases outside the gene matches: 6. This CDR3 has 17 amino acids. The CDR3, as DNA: TGTGCCAGCAGCGACGGACTAGCGGGGGGAGGGACCGGGGAGCTGTTTTTT. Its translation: CASSDGLAGGGTGELFF. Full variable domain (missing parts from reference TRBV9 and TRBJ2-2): DSGVTQTPKHLITATGQRVTLRCSPRSGDLSVYWYQQSLDQGLQFLIQYYNGEERAKGNILERFSAQQFPDLHSELNLSSLELGDSALYFCASSDGLAGGGTGELFFGEGSRLTVL.

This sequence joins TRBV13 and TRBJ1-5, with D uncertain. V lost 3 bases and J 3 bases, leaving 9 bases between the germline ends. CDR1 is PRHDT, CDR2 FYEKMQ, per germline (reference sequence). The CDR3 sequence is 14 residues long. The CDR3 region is CASSFSGSNQPQHF. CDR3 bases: TGTGCCAGCAGCTTTTCCGGGTCCAATCAGCCCCAGCATTTT. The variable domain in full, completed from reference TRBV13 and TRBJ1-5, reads AAGVIQSPRHLIKEKRETATLKCYPIPRHDTVYWYQQGPGQDPQFLISFYEKMQSDKGSIPDRFSAQQFSDYHSELNMSSLELGDSALYFCASSFSGSNQPQHFGDGTRLSIL.

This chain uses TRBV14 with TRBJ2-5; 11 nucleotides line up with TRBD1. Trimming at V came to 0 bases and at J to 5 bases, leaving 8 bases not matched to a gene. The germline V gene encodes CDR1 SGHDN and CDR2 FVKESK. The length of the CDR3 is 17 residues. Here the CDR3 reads CASSQDRKDRGPETQYF. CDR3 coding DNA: TGTGCCAGCAGCCAAGATCGAAAGGACAGGGGGCCCGAGACCCAGTACTTC.

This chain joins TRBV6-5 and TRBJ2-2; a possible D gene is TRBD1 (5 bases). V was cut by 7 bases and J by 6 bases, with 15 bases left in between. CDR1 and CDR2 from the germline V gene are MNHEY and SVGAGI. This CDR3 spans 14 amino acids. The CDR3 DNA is TGTGCCAGCACCAGACAGTTTAAGTCCGGGGAGCTGTTTTTT. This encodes CASTRQFKSGELFF.

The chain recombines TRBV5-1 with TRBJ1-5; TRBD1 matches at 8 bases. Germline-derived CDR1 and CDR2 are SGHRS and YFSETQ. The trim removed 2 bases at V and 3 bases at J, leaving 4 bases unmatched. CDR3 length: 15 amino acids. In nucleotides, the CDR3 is TGCGCCAGCAGCTTCGGACAGGGCTACAATCAGCCCCAGCATTTT. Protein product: CASSFGQGYNQPQHF.

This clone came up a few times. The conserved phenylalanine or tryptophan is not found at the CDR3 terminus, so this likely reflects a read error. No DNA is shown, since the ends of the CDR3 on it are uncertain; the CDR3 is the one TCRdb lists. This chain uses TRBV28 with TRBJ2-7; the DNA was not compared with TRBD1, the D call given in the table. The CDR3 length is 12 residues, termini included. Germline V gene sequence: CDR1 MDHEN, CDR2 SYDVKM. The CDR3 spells CASSAESGQGEL.

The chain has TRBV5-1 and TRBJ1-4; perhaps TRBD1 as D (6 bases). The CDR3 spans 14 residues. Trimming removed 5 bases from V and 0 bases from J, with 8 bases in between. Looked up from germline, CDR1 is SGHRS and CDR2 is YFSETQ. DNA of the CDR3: TGCGCCAGCAGGCGGACAGCAACTAATGAAAAACTGTTTTTT. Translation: CASRRTATNEKLFF. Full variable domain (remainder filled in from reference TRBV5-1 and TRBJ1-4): KAGVTQTPRYLIKTRGQQVTLSCSPISGHRSVSWYQQTPGQGLQFLFEYFSETQRNKGNFPGRFSGRQFSNSRSEMNVSTLELGDSALYLCASRRTATNEKLFFGSGTQLSVL.

CDR3 sequence (DNA): TGCGCCAGCAGTCAAACCCGGACAGGGAATGAAGCTTTCTTT. It yields the protein CASSQTRTGNEAFF. The gene calls are TRBV23-1 and TRBJ1-1; 8 bases match TRBD1. TRBV23-1 qualifies as an ORF whose function is uncertain. The ends lost 2 bases at V and 7 bases at J; junction bases unmatched: 6. The length of the CDR3 is 14 residues.

DNA of the CDR3: TGTGCCAGCAGTTACTCGAGCCAGGGCCGAAAACTGTTTTTT. It specifies CASSYSSQGRKLFF. The chain is built from TRBV6-5 and TRBJ1-4; tentative D call: TRBD1 (5 bases). The CDR3 totals 14 residues. Germline CDR1 reads MNHEY; CDR2 reads SVGAGI. V was pared by 0 bases and J by 10 bases, with 12 bases between.

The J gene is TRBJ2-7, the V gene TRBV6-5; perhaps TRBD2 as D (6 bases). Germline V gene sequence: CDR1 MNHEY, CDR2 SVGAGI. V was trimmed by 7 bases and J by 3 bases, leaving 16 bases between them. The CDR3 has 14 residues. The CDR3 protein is CASTISRGFYEQYF. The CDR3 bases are TGTGCCAGCACGATTTCGCGGGGTTTCTACGAGCAGTACTTC.

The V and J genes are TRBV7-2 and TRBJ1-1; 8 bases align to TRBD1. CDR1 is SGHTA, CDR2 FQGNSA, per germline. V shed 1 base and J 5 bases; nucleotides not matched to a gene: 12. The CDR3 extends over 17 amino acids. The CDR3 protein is CASSLGGSGGGKTEAFF. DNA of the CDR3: TGTGCCAGCAGCTTAGGGGGATCAGGGGGCGGTAAAACTGAAGCTTTCTTT.

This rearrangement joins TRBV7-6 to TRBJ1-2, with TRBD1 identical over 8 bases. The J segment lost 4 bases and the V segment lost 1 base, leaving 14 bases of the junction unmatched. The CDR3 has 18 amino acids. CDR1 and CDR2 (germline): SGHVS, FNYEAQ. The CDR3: CASSLVGTGGLGSYGYTF. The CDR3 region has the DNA TGTGCCAGCAGCTTAGTTGGGACAGGCGGCCTCGGGAGCTATGGCTACACCTTC.

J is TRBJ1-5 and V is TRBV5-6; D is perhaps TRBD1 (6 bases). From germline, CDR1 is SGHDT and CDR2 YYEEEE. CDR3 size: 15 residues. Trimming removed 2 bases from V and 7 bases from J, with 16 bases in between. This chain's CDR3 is CASSFGGTPGQPQHF. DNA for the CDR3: TGTGCCAGCAGCTTTGGTGGGACACCAGGGCAGCCCCAGCATTTT.

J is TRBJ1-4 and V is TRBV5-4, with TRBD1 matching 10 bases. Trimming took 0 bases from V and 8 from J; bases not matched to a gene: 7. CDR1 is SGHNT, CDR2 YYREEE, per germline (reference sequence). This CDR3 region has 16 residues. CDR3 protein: CASSLGTGGRSEKLFF. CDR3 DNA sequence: TGTGCCAGCAGCTTGGGGACAGGGGGACGTTCGGAAAAACTGTTTTTT.

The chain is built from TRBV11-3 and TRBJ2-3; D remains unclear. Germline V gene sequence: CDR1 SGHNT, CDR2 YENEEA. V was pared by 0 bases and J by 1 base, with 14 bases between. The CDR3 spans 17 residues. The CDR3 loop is CASSLDFRYRGTDTQYF. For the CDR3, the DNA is TGTGCCAGCAGCTTAGATTTTCGGTACAGAGGCACAGATACGCAGTATTTT. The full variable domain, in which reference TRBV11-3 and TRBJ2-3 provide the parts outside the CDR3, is EAGVVQSPRYKIIEKKQPVAFWCNPISGHNTLYWYLQNLGQGPELLIRYENEEAVDDSQLPKDRFSAERLKGVDSTLKIQPAELGDSAVYLCASSLDFRYRGTDTQYFGPGTRLTVL.

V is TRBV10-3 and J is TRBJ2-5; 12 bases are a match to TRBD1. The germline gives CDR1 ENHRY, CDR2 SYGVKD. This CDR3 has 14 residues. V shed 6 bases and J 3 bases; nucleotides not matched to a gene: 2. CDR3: CAIRGTGGEETQYF. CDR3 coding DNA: TGTGCCATCAGGGGGACAGGGGGCGAAGAGACCCAGTACTTC.

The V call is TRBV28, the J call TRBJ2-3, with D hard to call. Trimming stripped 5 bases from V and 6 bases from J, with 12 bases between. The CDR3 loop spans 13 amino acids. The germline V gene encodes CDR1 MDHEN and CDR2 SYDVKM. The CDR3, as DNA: TGTGCCAGCAGTCCCAGGTTTACCGATACGCAGTATTTT. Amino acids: CASSPRFTDTQYF.

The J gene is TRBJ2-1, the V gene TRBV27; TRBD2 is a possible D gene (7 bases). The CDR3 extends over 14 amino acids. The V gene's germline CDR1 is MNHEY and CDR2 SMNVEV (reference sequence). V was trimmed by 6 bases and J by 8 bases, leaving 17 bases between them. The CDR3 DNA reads TGTGCCAGCAGCCGTCTTCGGGGGGCGGATGAGCAGTTCTTC. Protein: CASSRLRGADEQFF.

CDR3 sequence (DNA): TGTGCCAGCAGAATAGACAGGGACCGTTACAATGAGCAGTTCTTC. Residues: CASRIDRDRYNEQFF. The gene calls are TRBV6-1 and TRBJ2-1; 7 nucleotides line up with TRBD1. The CDR3 runs to 15 residues. Germline V gene lookup returns CDR1 MNHNS and CDR2 SASEGT. With V trimmed by 6 bases and J by 4 bases, 9 bases remained unmatched.

CDR3 amino acids: CASSPFGMPRDYEQYF. Here the CDR3 DNA reads TGTGCCAGCAGCCCGTTCGGGATGCCCCGGGACTACGAGCAGTACTTC. The chain is built from TRBV14 and TRBJ2-7; D perhaps matches TRBD2 (5 bases). V was pared by 4 bases and J by 3 bases, with 19 bases between. The CDR3 is 16 residues long. Germline V CDR1 and CDR2: SGHDN, FVKESK.

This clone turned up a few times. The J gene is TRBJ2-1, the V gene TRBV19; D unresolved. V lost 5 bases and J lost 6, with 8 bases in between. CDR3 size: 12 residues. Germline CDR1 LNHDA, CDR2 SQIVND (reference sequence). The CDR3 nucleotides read TGTGCCAGTAGTCCTGGCCGCAATGAGCAGTTCTTC. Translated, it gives CASSPGRNEQFF.

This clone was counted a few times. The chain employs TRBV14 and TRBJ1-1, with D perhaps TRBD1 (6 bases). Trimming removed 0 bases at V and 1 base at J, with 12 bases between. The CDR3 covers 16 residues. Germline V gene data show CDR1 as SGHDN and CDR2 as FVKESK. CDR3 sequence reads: CASSQDQGYSNTEAFF. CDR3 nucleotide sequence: TGTGCCAGCAGCCAAGATCAGGGGTACTCGAACACTGAAGCTTTCTTT.

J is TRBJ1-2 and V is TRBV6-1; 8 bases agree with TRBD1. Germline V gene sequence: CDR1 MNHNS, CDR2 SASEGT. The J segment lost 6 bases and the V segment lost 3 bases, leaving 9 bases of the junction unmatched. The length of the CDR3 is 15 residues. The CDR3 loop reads CASSEGRGQVDGYTF. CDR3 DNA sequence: TGTGCCAGCAGTGAGGGCAGGGGGCAAGTGGATGGCTACACCTTC.

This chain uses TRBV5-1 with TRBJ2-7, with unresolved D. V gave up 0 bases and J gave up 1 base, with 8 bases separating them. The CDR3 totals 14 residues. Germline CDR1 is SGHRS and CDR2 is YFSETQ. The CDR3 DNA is TGCGCCAGCAGCTTGGTTCTCCGTTCCTACGAGCAGTACTTC. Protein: CASSLVLRSYEQYF.

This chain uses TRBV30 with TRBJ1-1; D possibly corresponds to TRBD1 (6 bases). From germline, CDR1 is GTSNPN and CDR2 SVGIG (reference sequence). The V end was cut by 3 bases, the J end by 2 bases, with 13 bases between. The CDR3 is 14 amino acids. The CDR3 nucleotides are TGTGCCTGGAGGGGTGGGACATCTAACACTGAAGCTTTCTTT. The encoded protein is CAWRGGTSNTEAFF.